This TCR beta chain came from a study of T cells after yellow fever vaccination. Study-level points and caveats: Relatively few clonotypes were ones that appeared in both CD4 and CD8 compartments.

J lost 6 bases, V lost 2 bases, and 6 bases had no gene match. Germline V gene data show CDR1 as SGHTA and CDR2 as FQGTGA. This CDR3 comprises 16 residues. 5'RACE template switching produced TCR cDNA carrying a universal primer site and UMIs. TCRdb recomputed calls from the 5' RACE reads with MiXCR, one row per CDR3 protein. The sample has about 630,000 distinct CDR3 sequences, 9% to 15% seen once. In regard to this clonotype: Its cognate antigen is unknown.

The rearrangement joins TRBV7-3 to TRBJ2-1; 11 positions match TRBD2. The source material was PBMCs, sampled on the day of the yellow fever booster vaccination. The sequence came from a man aged 30 to 39 who received the YFV17D yellow fever vaccine. CDR3 nucleotide sequence: TGTGCCAGCAGCTTACGGGTAGCGGGGGGGGCCAATGAGCAGTTCTTC. It translates to CASSLRVAGGANEQFF.